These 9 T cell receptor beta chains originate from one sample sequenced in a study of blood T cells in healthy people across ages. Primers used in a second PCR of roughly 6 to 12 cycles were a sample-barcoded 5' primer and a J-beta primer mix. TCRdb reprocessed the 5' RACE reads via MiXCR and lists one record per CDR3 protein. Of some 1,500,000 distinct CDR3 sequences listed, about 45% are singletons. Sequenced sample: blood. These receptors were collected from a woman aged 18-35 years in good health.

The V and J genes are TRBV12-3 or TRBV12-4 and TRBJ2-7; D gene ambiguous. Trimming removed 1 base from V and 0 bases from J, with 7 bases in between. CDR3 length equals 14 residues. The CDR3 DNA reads TGTGCCAGCAGTTTAGACGCCAGCTCCTACGAGCAGTACTTC. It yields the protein CASSLDASSYEQYF.

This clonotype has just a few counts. The CDR3 DNA follows: TGCGCCAGCAGCTTGGGGGCCGGACGGACGAACACTGAAGCTTTCTTT. Its translation is CASSLGAGRTNTEAFF. This rearrangement joins TRBV5-1 to TRBJ1-1; D uncertain. The ends were cut back, 0 bases at V and 1 base at J, with 13 bases in the middle. The CDR3 sequence is 16 residues long. CDR1 is SGHRS, CDR2 YFSETQ, per germline.

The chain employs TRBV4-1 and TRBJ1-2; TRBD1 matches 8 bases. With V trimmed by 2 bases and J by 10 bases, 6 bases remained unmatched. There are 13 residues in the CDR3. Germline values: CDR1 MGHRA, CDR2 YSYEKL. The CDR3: CASSQTGQVDYTF. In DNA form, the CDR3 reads TGCGCCAGCAGCCAAACGGGACAGGTTGACTACACCTTC.

The CDR3, as DNA: TGTGCCTCGGGGGGGAGTACGCAGTATTTT. The encoded protein is CASGGSTQYF. The rearrangement joins TRBV12-3 or TRBV12-4 to TRBJ2-3; 8 positions agree with TRBD2. There are 10 residues in the CDR3. The J segment lost 8 bases and the V segment lost 11 bases, leaving 3 bases of the junction unmatched.

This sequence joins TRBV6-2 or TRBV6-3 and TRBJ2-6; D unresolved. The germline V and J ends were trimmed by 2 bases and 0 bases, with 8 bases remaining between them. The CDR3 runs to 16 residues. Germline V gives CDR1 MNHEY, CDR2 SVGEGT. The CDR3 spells CASSYTADSGANVLTF. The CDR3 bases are TGTGCCAGCAGTTACACGGCTGACTCTGGGGCCAACGTCCTGACTTTC.

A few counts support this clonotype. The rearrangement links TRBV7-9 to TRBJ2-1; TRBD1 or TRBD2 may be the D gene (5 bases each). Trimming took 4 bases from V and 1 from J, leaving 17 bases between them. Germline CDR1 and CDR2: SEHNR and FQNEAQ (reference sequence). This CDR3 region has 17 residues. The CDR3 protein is CASSSSRDRMSYNEQFF. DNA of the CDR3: TGTGCCAGCAGCTCCAGCCGGGACCGCATGTCCTACAATGAGCAGTTCTTC. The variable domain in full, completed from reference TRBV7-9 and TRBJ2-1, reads DTGVSQNPRHKITKRGQNVTFRCDPISEHNRLYWYRQTLGQGPEFLTYFQNEAQLEKSRLLSDRFSAERPKGSFSTLEIQRTEQGDSAMYLCASSSSRDRMSYNEQFFGPGTRLTVL.

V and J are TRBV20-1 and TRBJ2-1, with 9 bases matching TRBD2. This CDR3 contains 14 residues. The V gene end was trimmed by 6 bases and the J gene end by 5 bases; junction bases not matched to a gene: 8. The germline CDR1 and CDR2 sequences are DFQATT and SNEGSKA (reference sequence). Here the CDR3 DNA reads TGCAGTGCCCGCCGTCCTAGCGGGAACAATGAGCAGTTCTTC. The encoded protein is CSARRPSGNNEQFF.

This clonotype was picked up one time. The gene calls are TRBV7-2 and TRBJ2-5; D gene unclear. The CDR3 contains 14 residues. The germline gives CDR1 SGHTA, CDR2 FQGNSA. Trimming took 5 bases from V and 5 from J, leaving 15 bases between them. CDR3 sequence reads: CASSRADLRETQYF. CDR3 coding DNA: TGTGCCAGCAGCAGGGCGGACCTACGGGAGACCCAGTACTTC.

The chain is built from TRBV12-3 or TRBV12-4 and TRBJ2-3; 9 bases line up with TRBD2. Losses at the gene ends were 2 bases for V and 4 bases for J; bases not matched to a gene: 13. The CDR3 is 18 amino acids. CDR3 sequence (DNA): TGTGCCAGCAGTTTATTTGTTGTTAGCGGGGGAGTCGCAGATACGCAGTATTTT. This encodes CASSLFVVSGGVADTQYF.